These 20 T cell receptor beta chains originate from one sample sequenced in a study of OX40 agonist ivuxolimab in advanced cancers. The data were produced by immunoSEQ multiplex PCR, yet TCRdb's version contains in-frame clones alone and is incomplete. Here the sample spans 60,000 or so clones, 84% being singletons. The sample in question was CD4+ or CD8+ T cells sorted from blood, obtained in a trial of the OX40 agonist ivuxolimab. Source of these receptors: an adult with an advanced solid tumor such as melanoma, head and neck, liver or kidney cancer.

The chain uses TRBV6-1 and TRBJ1-6; TRBD1 agrees at 7 bases. Trimming took 3 bases from V and 10 from J; bases not matched to a gene: 9. This CDR3 spans 15 amino acids. Germline loops: CDR1 MNHNS, CDR2 SASEGT. The CDR3 region has the DNA TGTGCCAGCAGTGAGTTACAGGGGCGGGAATCACCCCTCCACTTT. Translation gives CASSELQGRESPLHF.

This chain joins TRBV27 and TRBJ2-1, with 8 bases aligning to TRBD1. Trimming took 1 base from V and 7 from J; bases not matched to a gene: 9. The CDR3 loop spans 16 amino acids. Per the germline V gene, CDR1 is MNHEY and CDR2 is SMNVEV (reference sequence). DNA of the CDR3: TGTGCCAGCAGTTTATTGGGGGCAGGGGGCAGGAATGAGCAGTTCTTC. It translates to CASSLLGAGGRNEQFF.

The CDR3 sequence is CAIAPKTGYYEQYF. The CDR3, as DNA: TGTGCCATCGCCCCGAAAACAGGTTACTACGAGCAGTACTTC. The genes are TRBV10-3 and TRBJ2-7, with D possibly matching TRBD1 (5 bases). The germline gives CDR1 ENHRY, CDR2 SYGVKD. V lost 8 bases, J lost 3 bases, and 17 bases lay in between. This CDR3 has 14 amino acids.

With respect to this clone: The germline gene is not matched at one end of the junction; a read error may be the cause. V is TRBV10-3 and J is TRBJ2-3; TRBD2 matches 7 bases. Germline V gene sequence: CDR1 ENHRY, CDR2 SYGVKD. CDR3 size: 12 residues. As DNA, the CDR3 is TGCGTAACGGGGGGAGGCACAGATACGCAGTATTTT. Its translation is CVTGGGTDTQYF.

J is TRBJ2-4 and V is TRBV7-9; D is perhaps TRBD1 (5 bases). This CDR3 has 14 amino acids. The germline gives CDR1 SEHNR, CDR2 FQNEAQ (reference sequence). Trimming removed 1 base from V and 6 bases from J, with 10 bases in between. The CDR3 loop is CASSLGQGGNIQYF. In DNA, the CDR3 is TGTGCCAGCAGCTTAGGGCAGGGTGGAAACATTCAGTACTTC.

CDR3 sequence (DNA): TGTGCCAGCTCACCATTTGTAAGGGACAGGGGGTACGAGCAGTACTTC. It is translated as CASSPFVRDRGYEQYF. The chain has TRBV18 and TRBJ2-5; 11 bases are shared with TRBD1. TRBJ2-7 explains the end of the DNA better; the J call may be wrong. The CDR3 extends over 16 amino acids. Germline V gene lookup returns CDR1 KGHSH and CDR2 LQKENI.

The chain combines TRBV7-2 with TRBJ1-3, with D possibly matching TRBD1 (5 bases). Trimming stripped 0 bases from V and 0 bases from J, with 6 bases between. Germline CDR1 is SGHTA and CDR2 is FQGNSA. This CDR3 has 15 amino acids. The CDR3 region has the DNA TGTGCCAGCAGCTTAGCCCAGGGCTCTGGAAACACCATATATTTT. As protein: CASSLAQGSGNTIYF.

This clone was observed a handful of times. The V and J genes are TRBV6-5 and TRBJ1-6; TRBD1 aligns across 7 bases. The germline V gene has CDR1 MNHEY and CDR2 SVGAGI. The CDR3 covers 14 residues. The junction had 1 base not matched to a gene; V was cut back by 2 bases and J by 6 bases. Here the CDR3 DNA reads TGTGCCAGCAGTTACGGGACAGCTAATTCACCCCTCCACTTT. It codes for CASSYGTANSPLHF.

This chain uses TRBV6-5 with TRBJ2-3; D is perhaps TRBD2 (6 bases). V lost 2 bases, J lost 11 bases, and 14 bases lay in between. The CDR3 contains 13 residues. Germline values: CDR1 MNHEY, CDR2 SVGAGI. DNA of the CDR3: TGTGCCAGCAGTTACCCTGGACTAAACGTGCAGTATTTT. Its protein is CASSYPGLNVQYF.

The chain joins TRBV19 to TRBJ2-2; D might be TRBD2 (5 bases). Between the trimmed V and J ends, which lost 1 base and 2 bases, there was a span of 11 bases. Looked up from germline, CDR1 is LNHDA and CDR2 is SQIVND (reference sequence). There are 16 residues in the CDR3. CDR3 region: CASSIGRGPNTGELFF. In nucleotides, the CDR3 is TGTGCCAGTAGTATAGGCAGAGGGCCTAACACCGGGGAGCTGTTTTTT.

The chain has TRBV11-2 and TRBJ1-1, with a weak D call TRBD1 (5 bases). The CDR3 is 13 residues long. Germline CDR1 and CDR2: SGHAT and FQNNGV. V lost 1 base and J 5 bases, leaving 8 bases between the germline ends. The CDR3 region has the DNA TGTGCCAGCAGCTTAGTTGGGGGGACTGAAGCTTTCTTT. Translated, it gives CASSLVGGTEAFF. Filled out from reference TRBV11-2 and TRBJ1-1, the complete variable domain reads EAGVAQSPRYKIIEKRQSVAFWCNPISGHATLYWYQQILGQGPKLLIQFQNNGVVDDSQLPKDRFSAERLKGVDSTLKIQPAKLEDSAVYLCASSLVGGTEAFFGQGTRLTVV.

The CDR3 DNA sequence: TGTGCCAGCAGCTTAATGCGACAGGTCTACGGCACTGAAGCTTTCTTT. It specifies CASSLMRQVYGTEAFF. V gene TRBV7-9 combines with J gene TRBJ1-1, with D possibly matching TRBD1 (6 bases). Germline values: CDR1 SEHNR, CDR2 FQNEAQ (reference sequence). The CDR3 runs 16 residues. V was clipped by 2 bases and J by 4 bases, with 17 bases between them.

The rearrangement joins TRBV6-5 to TRBJ2-5, with D perhaps TRBD1 (6 bases). The J call may be faulty, since TRBJ2-7 better matches the DNA end. Germline V gene sequence: CDR1 MNHEY, CDR2 SVGAGI. The CDR3 has 14 residues. The CDR3: CASRNRVRSYEQYF. The CDR3 DNA sequence: TGTGCCAGCAGAAACAGGGTTAGGTCCTACGAGCAGTACTTC.

The chain couples TRBV7-3 to TRBJ1-6; the D is unclear. Germline V CDR1 and CDR2: SGHTA, FQGTGA. V shed 2 bases and J shed 7 bases, with 12 bases lying between them. This CDR3 comprises 15 residues. The CDR3 reads CASSLDQNLNSPLHF. CDR3 in DNA: TGTGCCAGCAGCTTAGACCAGAACTTGAATTCACCCCTCCACTTT.

The chain couples TRBV5-4 to TRBJ1-3; the D gene is possibly TRBD1 (5 bases). The CDR3 is 17 residues long. CDR1 is SGHNT, CDR2 YYREEE, per germline (reference sequence). Trimming took off 3 bases at V and 0 bases at J, with 16 bases between the two ends. For the CDR3, the DNA is TGTGCCAGCAGCTCGCCGGGACGGGCAAGCTCTGGAAACACCATATATTTT. Residues: CASSSPGRASSGNTIYF.

This clone was observed a few times. The chain joins TRBV19 to TRBJ1-2; D may be TRBD1 (5 bases). Trimming stripped 3 bases from V and 0 bases from J, with 11 bases between. Germline values: CDR1 LNHDA, CDR2 SQIVND (reference sequence). The CDR3 runs to 15 residues. This CDR3 is CASSISRTPNYGYTF. CDR3 nucleotides: TGTGCCAGTAGTATCTCCCGGACACCTAACTATGGCTACACCTTC.

This CDR3 is CASSLTPGLGGYTF. CDR3 in DNA: TGCGCCAGCAGCTTGACTCCGGGACTCGGGGGCTACACCTTC. This chain uses TRBV5-1 with TRBJ1-2, with a possible D match to TRBD1 (5 bases). There are 14 residues in the CDR3. Germline loops: CDR1 SGHRS, CDR2 YFSETQ. V was cut by 1 base and J by 8 bases, with 15 bases left in between.

This clone was detected only once. The V call is TRBV5-6, the J call TRBJ2-3; D is unclear. There are 15 residues in the CDR3. V was trimmed by 2 bases and J by 2 bases, leaving 12 bases between them. Per the germline V gene, CDR1 is SGHDT and CDR2 is YYEEEE. The CDR3 DNA reads TGTGCCAGCAGCTTTCAGGCCCATAACACAGATACGCAGTATTTT. Translating gives CASSFQAHNTDTQYF.

The chain joins TRBV5-8 to TRBJ2-1; D is possibly TRBD1 or TRBD2 (5 bases each). This CDR3 is built from 14 residues. Trimming removed 2 bases at V and 6 bases at J, with 12 bases between. Per germline, CDR1 SGHTS and CDR2 YDEGEE. CDR3 nucleotides: TGTGCCAGCAGCTTCCGGGACCGTTCCAATGAGCAGTTCTTC. Residues: CASSFRDRSNEQFF.

The chain employs TRBV18 and TRBJ1-4; TRBD1 aligns across 7 bases. The CDR3 runs to 15 residues. Germline loops: CDR1 KGHSH, CDR2 LQKENI. V trimming: 5 bases; J trimming: 4 bases; junction bases outside the gene matches: 7. CDR3 sequence (DNA): TGTGCCAGCTCATCCCCCGGGACAGTTAATGAAAAACTGTTTTTT. The encoded protein is CASSSPGTVNEKLFF.